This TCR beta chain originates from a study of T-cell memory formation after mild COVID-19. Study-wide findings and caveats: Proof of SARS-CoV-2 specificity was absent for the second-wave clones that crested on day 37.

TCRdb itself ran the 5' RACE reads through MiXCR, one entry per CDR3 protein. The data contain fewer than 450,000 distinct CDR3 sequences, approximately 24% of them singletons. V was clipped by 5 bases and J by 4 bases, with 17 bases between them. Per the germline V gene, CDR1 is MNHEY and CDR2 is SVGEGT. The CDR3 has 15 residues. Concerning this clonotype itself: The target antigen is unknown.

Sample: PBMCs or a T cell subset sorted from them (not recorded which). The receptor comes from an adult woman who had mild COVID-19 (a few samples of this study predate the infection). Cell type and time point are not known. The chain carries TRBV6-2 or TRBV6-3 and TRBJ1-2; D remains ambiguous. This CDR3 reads CASSRQDRYLYGYTF. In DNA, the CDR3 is TGTGCCAGCAGTCGTCAGGACCGATATCTCTATGGCTACACCTTC.